This T cell receptor beta chain is from a study of CD8+CD57+ T cells in acquired aplastic anemia. In patients chosen for sequencing, flow cytometry had shown CD8+CD57+ cell expansion. The patients, all of them, had severe acquired aplastic anemia. Comments on this clonotype: Its antigen is still unknown.

The study profiled TCR beta VDJ and CDR3 using genomic DNA as template. TCRdb recomputed calls from the reads with MiXCR, one row per CDR3 protein. The sample has approximately 190,000 distinct CDR3 sequences, approximately 48% seen once. Study findings and constraints: There were some 27 CD8+ CDR3 sequences that occurred in both patients and controls. Significant differences in CD8+ Simpson's diversity were not observed between patients and controls.

Germline V gene sequence: CDR1 SQVTM, CDR2 ANQGSEA. The CDR3 loop spans 16 amino acids. V was clipped by 4 bases and J by 4 bases; unmatched bases: 15. Sequenced sample: sorted CD4+, CD8+, or CD8+CD57+ T cells (not recorded which) from PBMCs. This sequence joins TRBV29-1 and TRBJ1-1; 7 nucleotides align to TRBD1. The clonotype originates from a human donor with aplastic anemia. CDR3: CSVGPGQGGRGTEAFF. The CDR3 nucleotides read TGCAGCGTTGGGCCCGGTCAGGGGGGAAGGGGCACTGAAGCTTTCTTT.